What follows are 19 T cell receptor beta chains derived from one specimen sequenced in a study of blood T cell repertoires in COVID-19. Profiled with immunoSEQ multiplex PCR; TCRdb holds only in-frame clones, not every one. This table holds about 440,000 clones, around 90% found once. Sequenced: PBMCs or T cells enriched from blood (not recorded which). The origin of the receptors is a woman aged 18 to 35 with acute COVID-19.

V gene TRBV4-1 combines with J gene TRBJ1-3; a weak D match, TRBD1 (5 bases). The length of the CDR3 is 16 residues. Trimming took 0 bases from V and 2 from J, leaving 11 bases between them. Germline V CDR1 and CDR2: MGHRA, YSYEKL. CDR3 in DNA: TGCGCCAGCAGCCAAGATCGGGGACTGGCTGGAAACACCATATATTTT. Protein sequence: CASSQDRGLAGNTIYF.

This clone has only a few counts. This chain uses TRBV27 with TRBJ1-5; 10 nucleotides match TRBD1. Unmatched junction bases numbered 5, after V lost 6 bases and J lost 6 bases. Germline CDR1 reads MNHEY; CDR2 reads SMNVEV (reference sequence). The CDR3 extends over 14 amino acids. Here the CDR3 reads CASRLTGGSQPQHF. The CDR3 coding sequence is TGTGCCAGCAGACTGACAGGGGGCTCTCAGCCCCAGCATTTT.

The rearrangement joins TRBV28 to TRBJ2-7, with 11 bases lining up with TRBD2. The CDR3 contains 15 residues. Per the germline V gene, CDR1 is MDHEN and CDR2 is SYDVKM. V shed 6 bases, J shed 2 bases, and the junction held 6 bases outside the gene matches. CDR3 residues: CASRTRLAGTYEQYF. CDR3 nucleotides: TGTGCCAGCAGAACTAGACTAGCGGGGACCTACGAGCAGTACTTC.

The chain joins TRBV9 to TRBJ2-5, with D perhaps matching TRBD2 (7 bases). CDR3 size: 14 residues. V was trimmed by 1 base and J by 5 bases, leaving 12 bases between them. Germline V CDR1 and CDR2: SGDLS, YYNGEE. Here the CDR3 reads CASSVTGRAETQYF. CDR3 DNA: TGTGCCAGCAGCGTAACAGGGAGGGCGGAGACCCAGTACTTC. Together with reference TRBV9 and TRBJ2-5, the CDR3 gives the full variable domain: DSGVTQTPKHLITATGQRVTLRCSPRSGDLSVYWYQQSLDQGLQFLIQYYNGEERAKGNILERFSAQQFPDLHSELNLSSLELGDSALYFCASSVTGRAETQYFGPGTRLLVL.

J is TRBJ1-4 and V is TRBV11-2; 7 nucleotides match TRBD1. V shed 5 bases, J shed 8 bases, and the junction held 5 bases outside the gene matches. CDR1 is SGHAT and CDR2 is FQNNGV in the germline V gene. The CDR3 consists of 13 residues. CDR3 sequence reads: CASSGDSGEKLFF. For the CDR3, the DNA is TGTGCCAGCAGCGGGGACAGTGGGGAAAAACTGTTTTTT.

The gene calls are TRBV14 and TRBJ2-2; D ambiguous. The V gene's germline CDR1 is SGHDN and CDR2 FVKESK. CDR3 length equals 14 residues. V was trimmed by 1 base and J by 7 bases, leaving 10 bases between them. The CDR3 region has the DNA TGTGCCAGCAGCCAAGTTCCCAGAAACGGGGAGCTGTTTTTT. Translation gives CASSQVPRNGELFF.

The chain has TRBV12-3 or TRBV12-4 and TRBJ1-4; 7 bases fit TRBD1. This CDR3 has 13 amino acids. V shed 6 bases, J shed 5 bases, and the junction held 3 bases outside the gene matches. The CDR3 loop is CASSLTGNEKLFF. The CDR3 DNA reads as TGTGCCAGCAGCTTGACAGGGAATGAAAAACTGTTTTTT.

The chain recombines TRBV6-5 with TRBJ1-3; 9 bases map to TRBD1. Trimming removed 6 bases from V and 3 bases from J; junction bases left unmatched: 6. This CDR3 comprises 15 residues. CDR1 and CDR2 (germline): MNHEY, SVGAGI. DNA of the CDR3: TGTGCCAGCAGGATGACAGGGGGATATGGAAACACCATATATTTT. Protein: CASRMTGGYGNTIYF.

The rearrangement links TRBV5-1 to TRBJ1-3, with 7 bases aligning to TRBD1. Trimming took 4 bases from V and 4 from J; bases not matched to a gene: 2. The germline gives CDR1 SGHRS, CDR2 YFSETQ. The CDR3 spans 13 residues. CDR3 loop: CASSRDRGNTIYF. The CDR3 DNA sequence: TGCGCCAGCAGCAGGGACAGAGGAAACACCATATATTTT.

This chain uses TRBV19 with TRBJ2-1; 8 nucleotides line up with TRBD2. From germline, CDR1 is LNHDA and CDR2 SQIVND (reference sequence). The CDR3 contains 19 residues. Trimming at V came to 1 base and at J to 6 bases, leaving 17 bases not matched to a gene. The CDR3 is CASSIVDRSGGGPRNEQFF. In DNA form, the CDR3 reads TGTGCCAGTAGTATAGTAGACAGATCCGGCGGGGGGCCACGCAATGAGCAGTTCTTC.

CDR3 sequence: CASSSGRIGTQYF. The CDR3 region has the DNA TGTGCCAGTAGTTCTGGGAGGATTGGGACCCAGTACTTC. The chain has TRBV19 and TRBJ2-5; the D gene is possibly TRBD2 (6 bases). The length of the CDR3 is 13 residues. V was pared by 5 bases and J by 7 bases, with 14 bases between. Germline CDR1 LNHDA, CDR2 SQIVND (reference sequence).

The chain links TRBV19 to TRBJ2-1, with unresolved D. Germline V gene lookup returns CDR1 LNHDA and CDR2 SQIVND (reference sequence). Trimming cost V 3 bases and J 9 bases, with 12 bases left between them. CDR3 length: 13 amino acids. CDR3 region: CASSMMPRGEQFF. The CDR3 DNA reads TGTGCCAGTAGTATGATGCCCCGAGGTGAGCAGTTCTTC.

This chain joins TRBV28 and TRBJ1-1; a possible D gene is TRBD1 (5 bases). The CDR3 runs to 16 residues. Germline CDR1 and CDR2: MDHEN and SYDVKM. The germline V and J ends were trimmed by 5 bases and 0 bases, with 16 bases remaining between them. CDR3 protein: CASSADSARMNTEAFF. The CDR3 DNA is TGTGCCAGCAGTGCCGACAGCGCTAGAATGAACACTGAAGCTTTCTTT.

The gene calls are TRBV5-1 and TRBJ2-1; TRBD2 matches 11 bases. The CDR3 is 19 amino acids. The germline V gene has CDR1 SGHRS and CDR2 YFSETQ. V lost 1 base and J lost 1; bases outside the gene matches: 10. For the CDR3, the DNA is TGCGCCAGCAGCTTGTCTTTAGCGGGAGGGCCGTGGTCCTACAATGAGCAGTTCTTC. Protein: CASSLSLAGGPWSYNEQFF.

V usage is TRBV10-2 and J usage is TRBJ2-1, with 13 bases matching TRBD2. With 6 bases clipped from V and 9 bases from J, the junction kept 14 bases outside the gene matches. The length of the CDR3 is 17 residues. Germline loops: CDR1 WSHSY, CDR2 SAAADI. CDR3 sequence: CASRPSKLAGGPSEQFF. The CDR3 DNA reads as TGCGCCAGCAGACCCAGCAAACTAGCGGGAGGGCCGAGTGAGCAGTTCTTC.

This rearrangement joins TRBV4-1 to TRBJ2-1, with TRBD2 identical over 11 bases. This CDR3 is 19 amino acids long. Per germline, CDR1 MGHRA and CDR2 YSYEKL. Germline trimming cut 2 bases from V and 3 bases from J; bases unmatched to any gene: 12. The CDR3 nucleotides are TGCGCCAGCAGCCAATTTAGACTAGCGGGGACTCTCTACTACAATGAGCAGTTCTTC. It translates to CASSQFRLAGTLYYNEQFF.

V and J are TRBV19 and TRBJ1-2; D gene ambiguous. CDR1 is LNHDA, CDR2 SQIVND, per germline (reference sequence). V shed 7 bases and J shed 3 bases, with 9 bases lying between them. This CDR3 has 12 amino acids. The CDR3 here is CASTTDHYGYTF. CDR3 nucleotides: TGTGCCAGTACAACAGACCACTATGGCTACACCTTC.

The rearrangement links TRBV15 to TRBJ1-2, with 7 bases that match TRBD1. This CDR3 comprises 15 residues. With 4 bases clipped from V and 7 bases from J, the junction kept 12 bases outside the gene matches. Germline V gene data show CDR1 as LNHNV and CDR2 as YYDKDF (reference sequence). The CDR3 DNA follows: TGTGCCACCAGCAAGAATACAGGGGTTGATCCTGGCTACACCTTC. Translated, it gives CATSKNTGVDPGYTF.

The chain combines TRBV6-5 with TRBJ1-3; TRBD1 agrees at 11 bases. The CDR3 is made up of 16 amino acids. With 0 bases clipped from V and 7 bases from J, the junction kept 5 bases outside the gene matches. Germline values: CDR1 MNHEY, CDR2 SVGAGI. In DNA form, the CDR3 reads TGTGCCAGCAGTTACTCGGTCGGACAGGGGGCGAACACCATATATTTT. This sequence encodes CASSYSVGQGANTIYF.